The sequence of this T cell receptor (beta chain) was determined in a study of control samples from healthy donors and cancer patients. Trimming cost V 5 bases and J 3 bases, with 13 bases left between them. This CDR3 is built from 13 residues. Per germline, CDR1 SQVTM and CDR2 ANQGSEA. Using immunoSEQ multiplex PCR, the repertoire was profiled, and TCRdb retains in-frame clones only, with some absent. The profile shows about 100,000 clones, roughly 87% of them singletons. The sequence derives from a woman between 45 and 65 years old in good health. Input material: blood. The rearrangement links TRBV29-1 to TRBJ1-1; D not resolved. CDR3 sequence reads: CSVRRQRDTEAFF. In nucleotides, the CDR3 is TGCAGCGTTAGGCGCCAGCGGGACACTGAAGCTTTCTTT.